Listed here are 3 T cell receptor beta chains from one sample, sequenced in a study of shared T cell receptors in the human thymus. TCRdb's table, derived via immunoSEQ multiplex PCR, lists solely in-frame clones and lacks some. This sample has over 650,000 clones, with more than 70% found just once. These same data were also listed under a study on human thymus T cells.

Material for sequencing was thymocytes. Receptors were obtained from a boy younger than two with a congenital heart defect.

This clone was counted once. The chain uses TRBV7-2 and TRBJ1-4; D may be TRBD1 (5 bases). Looked up from germline, CDR1 is SGHTA and CDR2 is FQGNSA. The V end lost 2 bases, the J end lost 9 bases, and 19 bases lay between the germline ends. CDR3 length equals 16 residues. The CDR3 DNA reads as TGTGCCAGCAGCTTATACCCACAAGGGGAAAGGCAAAAACTGTTTTTT. Protein sequence: CASSLYPQGERQKLFF.

The gene calls are TRBV30 and TRBJ2-4, with D perhaps matching TRBD1 (6 bases). V dropped 4 bases and J dropped 8 bases, with 18 bases sitting between them. This CDR3 is 14 amino acids long. Germline-derived CDR1 and CDR2 are GTSNPN and SVGIG (reference sequence). Written as DNA, the CDR3 is TGTGCCTGGACCATAGGGCAGGGGAAGGACATTCAGTACTTC. Translation gives CAWTIGQGKDIQYF.

This sequence joins TRBV5-1 and TRBJ2-2, with 9 bases that match TRBD1. CDR1 is SGHRS, CDR2 YFSETQ, per germline. CDR3 length equals 15 residues. The junction had 7 bases not matched to a gene; V was cut back by 4 bases and J by 6 bases. CDR3 DNA: TGCGCCAGCAGCGAGGGACAGGGAAGGGCCGGGGAGCTGTTTTTT. Translated, it gives CASSEGQGRAGELFF.